The sequence of this T cell receptor (beta chain) was determined in a study of OX40 agonist ivuxolimab in advanced cancers. Background on the study: Allowance was made for prior anti-PD-1, anti-PD-L1 or anti-CTLA-4 therapy, and roughly 39% had some. Three dose-escalation patients had partial responses: one with hepatocellular carcinoma and two with cutaneous melanoma.

Clones were read by immunoSEQ multiplex PCR, and TCRdb kept only the in-frame ones, dropping some. This table holds 82,000 or so clones, roughly 92% found once. Trimming pared 4 bases from V and 1 base from J, leaving 11 bases between. The CDR3 is 15 residues long. Germline CDR1 SGHRS, CDR2 YFSETQ. The chain uses TRBV5-1 and TRBJ1-4; D might be TRBD1 (5 bases). Source: CD4+ or CD8+ T cells sorted from blood, taken in a trial of the OX40 agonist ivuxolimab. This TCR was recovered from an adult with an advanced solid tumor such as melanoma, head and neck, liver or kidney cancer. This CDR3 reads CASSLRGVTNEKLFF. The CDR3 DNA sequence: TGCGCCAGCAGCCTGAGAGGGGTAACTAATGAAAAACTGTTTTTT.